This TCR beta chain was documented in a study of PD-L1 blockade in urothelial cancer. For the study at large: Median T cell yield per blood sample was more than 130,000 cells.

Here immunoSEQ multiplex PCR was the method, and the copy in TCRdb shows in-frame clones only, minus some. Counted here are around 42,000 clones, roughly 77% occurring once; the ten biggest clones make up roughly 2.6%. The CDR3 contains 14 residues. The germline V and J ends were trimmed by 0 bases and 6 bases, with 9 bases remaining between them. The V gene's germline CDR1 is SGHNT and CDR2 YYREEE (reference sequence). V gene TRBV5-4 combines with J gene TRBJ1-4, with D maybe TRBD1 (6 bases). This receptor was taken from a man between 65 and 85 years old with urothelial cancer. Sequences were derived from PBMCs, sampled around atezolizumab (anti-PD-L1) treatment. The DNA for the CDR3 is TGTGCCAGCAGCTTGGTAGGGGGGGATGAAAAACTGTTTTTT. Protein sequence: CASSLVGGDEKLFF. Full variable domain (rest looked up from reference TRBV5-4 and TRBJ1-4): ETGVTQSPTHLIKTRGQQVTLRCSSQSGHNTVSWYQQALGQGPQFIFQYYREEENGRGNFPPRFSGLQFPNYSSELNVNALELDDSALYLCASSLVGGDEKLFFGSGTQLSVL.